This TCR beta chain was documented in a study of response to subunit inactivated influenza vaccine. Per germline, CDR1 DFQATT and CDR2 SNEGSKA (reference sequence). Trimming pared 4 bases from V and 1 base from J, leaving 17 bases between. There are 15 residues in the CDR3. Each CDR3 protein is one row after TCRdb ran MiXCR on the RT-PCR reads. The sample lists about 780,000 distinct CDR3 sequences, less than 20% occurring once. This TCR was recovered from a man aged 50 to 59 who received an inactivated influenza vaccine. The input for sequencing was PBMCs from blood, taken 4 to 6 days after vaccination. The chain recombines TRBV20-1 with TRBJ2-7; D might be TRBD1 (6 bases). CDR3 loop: CSAINRDKNSYEQYF. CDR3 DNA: TGCAGTGCTATCAACCGGGACAAAAATTCCTACGAGCAGTACTTC.